Listed below are T cell receptor beta chains from one sample, sequenced in a study of blood T cells in healthy people across ages. Using its own MiXCR run on the 5' RACE reads, TCRdb lists one record per CDR3 protein. The table includes 870,000 or so distinct CDR3 sequences, less than 35% detected once. The sequenced sample was blood. All receptors derive from a woman older than 75 in good health. Each CDR3 is given with its conserved first and last residue. A D gene is named only where the DNA matches it firmly. Size is omitted from some rows. Given values are once, few, many or a class for expanded clones.

v_gene,d_gene,abundance,j_gene,CDR3aa,CDR3nt
TRBV25-1,TRBD1,many,TRBJ2-1,CASSDSSGTGAPNEQFF,TGTGCCAGCAGTGACTCGTCCGGGACAGGGGCCCCCAATGAGCAGTTCTTC
TRBV20-1,TRBD1,few,TRBJ1-1,CSARDNRGAFF,TGCAGTGCTAGGGACAACAGGGGAGCTTTCTTT
TRBV10-3,TRBD2,many,TRBJ2-5,CAISRTSGVQETQYF,TGTGCCATCAGTAGAACTAGCGGGGTGCAAGAGACCCAGTACTTC
TRBV20-1,TRBD1,-,TRBJ2-3,CSARGDRGRDTQYF,TGCAGTGCTAGGGGGGACAGGGGAAGAGATACGCAGTATTTT
TRBV11-2,-,many,TRBJ1-2,CASSLAGQSYGYTF,TGTGCCAGCAGCTTGGCAGGACAGTCCTATGGCTACACCTTC
TRBV21-1,-,many,TRBJ2-7,CASSGLGGENEQYF,TGTGCCAGCAGCGGGTTAGGGGGCGAAAACGAGCAGTACTTC
TRBV28,-,few,TRBJ2-5,CASSTPGKQYF,TGTGCCAGCAGTACCCCCGGGAAGCAGTACTTC
TRBV19,TRBD2,-,TRBJ2-5,CASSIGLAGLETQYF,TGTGCCAGTAGCATCGGACTAGCGGGATTAGAGACCCAGTACTTC
TRBV20-1,TRBD2,many,TRBJ2-5,CSARVGGGAETQYF,TGCAGTGCTAGAGTTGGCGGGGGGGCAGAGACCCAGTACTTC
TRBV28,-,few,TRBJ2-5,CASSLPGAGGETQYF,TGTGCCAGCAGTTTACCAGGGGCTGGAGGAGAGACCCAGTACTTC
TRBV6-5,-,few,TRBJ1-1,CASSLGLSTEAFF,TGTGCCAGCAGTTTAGGGCTTTCGACTGAAGCTTTCTTT
TRBV10-3,-,few,TRBJ2-5,CATRHGGPQETQYF,TGTGCCACCCGGCATGGGGGTCCCCAAGAGACCCAGTACTTC
TRBV4-2,TRBD1,-,TRBJ2-5,CASSQTGQGAEEQYF,TGTGCCAGCAGTCAAACGGGACAGGGGGCTGAGGAGCAGTACTTC
TRBV6-6,-,many,TRBJ2-7,CASSYSPTRHTSYEQYF,TGTGCCAGCAGTTACTCTCCGACACGCCATACTTCCTACGAGCAGTACTTC
TRBV6-5,-,-,TRBJ1-4,CASSRRDINEKLFF,TGTGCCAGCAGTCGCCGGGACATAAATGAAAAACTGTTTTTT
TRBV9,-,few,TRBJ2-2,CASSVKGRGQGELFF,TGTGCCAGCAGCGTAAAAGGGAGGGGGCAAGGGGAGCTGTTTTTT
TRBV7-6,TRBD1,many,TRBJ1-1,CASSPGQGAAEAFF,TGTGCCAGCAGCCCGGGACAGGGGGCGGCTGAAGCTTTCTTT
TRBV7-9,-,-,TRBJ1-5,CASSLNGEVGPQHF,TGTGCCAGCAGCTTAAACGGCGAGGTGGGGCCCCAGCATTTT
TRBV6-2/TRBV6-3,-,many,TRBJ2-1,CASSAGWGEQFF,TGTGCCAGCAGTGCAGGGTGGGGTGAGCAGTTCTTC
TRBV7-2,-,-,TRBJ2-5,CANSLARYGGETQYF,TGTGCCAACAGCTTAGCGCGGTACGGAGGAGAGACCCAGTACTTC
TRBV29-1,-,-,TRBJ1-2,CSVEAGPNYGYTF,TGCAGCGTTGAAGCAGGTCCTAACTATGGCTACACCTTC
TRBV20-1,TRBD2,-,TRBJ2-5,CSALKGTSGGNEQYF,TGCAGTGCCTTAAAGGGGACTAGCGGGGGGAATGAGCAGTACTTC
TRBV6-2/TRBV6-3,TRBD2,many,TRBJ2-4,CASSWSGGKALMNIQYF,TGTGCCAGCAGTTGGAGCGGGGGGAAGGCTCTTATGAACATTCAGTACTTC
TRBV12-3/TRBV12-4,-,-,TRBJ2-7,CASSSPFGEQYF,TGTGCCAGCAGTTCCCCTTTTGGTGAGCAGTACTTC
TRBV10-1,TRBD1,-,TRBJ2-1,CASTGQGINEQFF,TGCGCCAGCACCGGACAGGGAATCAATGAGCAGTTCTTC
TRBV24-1,-,many,TRBJ2-1,CATSETGLSEQFF,TGTGCCACCAGTGAAACGGGACTCAGTGAGCAGTTCTTC
TRBV7-2,-,few,TRBJ2-2,CASSPSSGGRTGELFF,TGTGCCAGCAGCCCAAGCTCGGGGGGCCGTACCGGGGAGCTGTTTTTT
TRBV12-3/TRBV12-4,-,many,TRBJ1-5,CASSSKILQPQHF,TGTGCCAGCAGTTCTAAGATCCTACAGCCCCAGCATTTT
TRBV6-2/TRBV6-3,TRBD2,few,TRBJ2-1,CASRPAGGGEQFF,TGTGCCAGTCGACCAGCGGGGGGTGGTGAGCAGTTCTTC
TRBV7-2,-,many,TRBJ1-6,CASRGEVSPLHF,TGTGCCAGCAGAGGGGAGGTTTCACCCCTCCACTTT
TRBV20-1,-,-,TRBJ1-1,CSARQSYTEAFF,TGCAGTGCTCGACAGAGCTACACTGAAGCTTTCTTT
TRBV24-1,-,few,TRBJ2-5,CATSDLQGTTRETQYF,TGTGCCACCAGTGATTTGCAGGGAACGACCCGAGAGACCCAGTACTTC
TRBV9,TRBD2,-,TRBJ2-2,CASSPLGGDTGELFF,TGTGCCAGCAGCCCACTGGGAGGGGACACCGGGGAGCTGTTTTTT
TRBV7-9,TRBD1,many,TRBJ1-4,CASSSGQGNEKLFF,TGCGCCAGCAGCTCGGGACAGGGGAATGAAAAACTGTTTTTT
TRBV11-2,-,many,TRBJ2-5,CASSRAGARGETQYF,TGTGCCAGCAGCAGGGCTGGGGCTAGAGGAGAGACCCAGTACTTC
TRBV7-3,TRBD1,-,TRBJ1-2,CASSATGGTYGYTF,TGTGCCAGCAGCGCCACAGGGGGCACCTATGGCTACACCTTC
TRBV27,-,many,TRBJ2-1,CASSLRIRYNEQFF,TGTGCCAGCAGTTTAAGGATTAGGTACAATGAGCAGTTCTTC
TRBV7-9,-,many,TRBJ2-5,CASSPRGGAETQYF,TGTGCCAGCAGCCCTCGGGGCGGGGCGGAGACCCAGTACTTC
TRBV7-2,TRBD1,few,TRBJ1-1,CASSPRTGGADTEAFF,TGTGCCAGCAGCCCACGGACAGGGGGCGCGGACACTGAAGCTTTCTTT
TRBV20-1,-,-,TRBJ1-3,CSAMPPPGVSSGNTIYF,TGCAGTGCTATGCCTCCCCCGGGGGTGAGCTCTGGAAACACCATATATTTT
TRBV7-2,-,many,TRBJ2-1,CASSKGHRSSYNEQFF,TGTGCCAGCAGCAAGGGACATCGGAGCTCCTACAATGAGCAGTTCTTC
TRBV24-1,-,many,TRBJ1-2,CATSGGSTNYGYTF,TGTGCCACCAGTGGAGGGTCGACTAACTATGGCTACACCTTC
TRBV18,TRBD1,few,TRBJ2-1,CASSPGHWTGRYEQFF,TGTGCCAGCTCACCAGGACATTGGACAGGTCGCTATGAGCAGTTCTTC
TRBV4-1,-,few,TRBJ2-1,CASSEEGRLNEQFF,TGCGCCAGCAGCGAAGAGGGTCGACTGAATGAGCAGTTCTTC
TRBV9,-,few,TRBJ2-1,CASSGGGGPYNEQFF,TGTGCCAGCAGCGGAGGGGGGGGACCCTACAATGAGCAGTTCTTC
TRBV20-1,-,many,TRBJ1-5,CSASVGGNSNQPQHF,TGCAGTGCTTCGGTCGGGGGGAACAGCAATCAGCCCCAGCATTTT
TRBV25-1,-,many,TRBJ2-5,CASSDPPGRETQYF,TGTGCCAGCAGTGATCCCCCAGGGAGAGAGACCCAGTACTTC
TRBV6-5,TRBD1,few,TRBJ1-6,CASSPRGETPLHF,TGTGCCAGCAGCCCCAGGGGGGAAACACCCCTCCACTTT
TRBV6-2/TRBV6-3,-,many,TRBJ2-1,CASSTRQKQFF,TGTGCCAGCAGTACCCGACAGAAGCAGTTCTTC
TRBV7-9,-,-,TRBJ1-5,CASSPDVRGNQPQHF,TGTGCCAGCAGCCCCGATGTTAGGGGCAATCAGCCCCAGCATTTT
TRBV7-2,-,many,TRBJ2-7,CASSMDGYEQYF,TGTGCCAGCAGTATGGACGGCTACGAGCAGTACTTC
TRBV18,-,few,TRBJ2-3,CASSPGGTGTDTQYF,TGTGCCAGCTCACCGGGAGGTACGGGGACAGATACGCAGTATTTT
TRBV7-9,-,-,TRBJ1-3,CASSAGNWEPGNTVYF,TGTGCCAGCAGCGCGGGGAACTGGGAACCTGGAAACACCGTATATTTT
TRBV6-2/TRBV6-3,-,-,TRBJ1-5,CASSSPQVYQPQHF,TGTGCCAGCAGTTCCCCACAGGTATATCAGCCCCAGCATTTT
TRBV7-9,-,few,TRBJ2-1,CASSLRGGLEEQFF,TGTGCCAGCAGCTTAAGGGGGGGCCTTGAGGAGCAGTTCTTC